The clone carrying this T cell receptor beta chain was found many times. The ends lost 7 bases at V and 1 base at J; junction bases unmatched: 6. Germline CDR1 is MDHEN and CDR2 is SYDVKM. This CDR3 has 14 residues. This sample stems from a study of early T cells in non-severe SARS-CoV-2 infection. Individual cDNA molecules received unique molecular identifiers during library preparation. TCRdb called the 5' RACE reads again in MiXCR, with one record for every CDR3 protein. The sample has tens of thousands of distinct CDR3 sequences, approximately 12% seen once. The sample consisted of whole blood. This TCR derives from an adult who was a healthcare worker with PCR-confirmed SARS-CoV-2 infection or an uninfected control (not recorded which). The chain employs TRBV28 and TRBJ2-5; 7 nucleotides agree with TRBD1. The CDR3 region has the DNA TGTGCCAGCACCTCAACAGGGGCCCAAGAGACCCAGTACTTC. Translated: CASTSTGAQETQYF. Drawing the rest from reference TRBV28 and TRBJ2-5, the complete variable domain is DVKVTQSSRYLVKRTGEKVFLECVQDMDHENMFWYRQDPGLGLRLIYFSYDVKMKEKGDIPEGYSVSREKKERFSLILESASTNQTSMYLCASTSTGAQETQYFGPGTRLLVL.